Listed here are 10 T cell receptor beta chains from one sample, sequenced in a study of siplizumab effects on memory and regulatory T cells. Measured with immunoSEQ multiplex PCR; TCRdb has only the in-frame clones, and not every one. Altogether some 120,000 clones are present, about 94% being singletons, with the ten largest covering about 0.16%. The sample comprised non-Treg CD4+ T cells sorted from blood. The receptors shown here come from a human donor in good health.

The chain combines TRBV12-5 with TRBJ1-6; no clear D gene. The CDR3 contains 15 residues. Trimming cost V 6 bases and J 10 bases, with 19 bases left between them. Germline CDR1 and CDR2: LGHNT and FRNRAP. CDR3 nucleotide sequence: TGTGCTAGTGGAGTGGACGGAGCGCCGGGGTCACCCCTCCACTTT. Protein: CASGVDGAPGSPLHF.

A note on this clone: The sample has other DNA sequences that encode this CDR3 too. The chain uses TRBV18 and TRBJ2-3; D gene uncertain. The CDR3 extends over 12 amino acids. The ends were cut back, 3 bases at V and 3 bases at J, with 4 bases in the middle. Germline-derived CDR1 and CDR2 are KGHSH and LQKENI. The CDR3 sequence is CASSPGTDTQYF. DNA of the CDR3: TGTGCCAGCTCACCGGGGACAGATACGCAGTATTTT. Full variable domain (rest looked up from reference TRBV18 and TRBJ2-3): NAGVMQNPRHLVRRRGQEARLRCSPMKGHSHVYWYRQLPEEGLKFMVYLQKENIIDESGMPKERFSAEFPKEGPSILRIQQVVRGDSAAYFCASSPGTDTQYFGPGTRLTVL.

The V call is TRBV5-6, the J call TRBJ2-5; D tentatively reads TRBD1 or TRBD2 (6 bases each). The CDR3 length is 15 residues. Germline V gives CDR1 SGHDT, CDR2 YYEEEE. The V gene lost 1 base and the J gene lost 5 bases, with 15 bases spanning the gap. Here the CDR3 reads CASSLLGGQGETQYF. Written as DNA, the CDR3 is TGTGCCAGCAGCTTGCTCGGGGGCCAGGGGGAGACCCAGTACTTC.

Remarks on this clone: A read error may produce the germline difference seen at one junction end. This chain uses TRBV10-3 with TRBJ2-7, with D possibly matching TRBD1 (6 bases). The CDR3 has 12 residues. Germline CDR1 is ENHRY and CDR2 is SYGVKD. The CDR3 nucleotides read TGTGCCATCAGTTTGGACAGCTACGAGCAGCACTTC. Translation gives CAISLDSYEQHF.

V gene TRBV7-2 combines with J gene TRBJ2-1; maybe TRBD2 (7 bases). V was pared by 0 bases and J by 4 bases, with 10 bases between. CDR1 SGHTA and CDR2 FQGNSA come from the germline V gene. The CDR3 extends over 15 amino acids. DNA for the CDR3: TGTGCCAGCAGCTTAGCGGGGGGGCGGTACAATGAGCAGTTCTTC. It translates to CASSLAGGRYNEQFF. Filled out from reference TRBV7-2 and TRBJ2-1, the complete variable domain reads GAGVSQSPSNKVTEKGKDVELRCDPISGHTALYWYRQSLGQGLEFLIYFQGNSAPDKSGLPSDRFSAERTGGSVSTLTIQRTQQEDSAVYLCASSLAGGRYNEQFFGPGTRLTVL.

The V and J genes are TRBV13 and TRBJ1-1, with D possibly matching TRBD1 (5 bases). Germline CDR1 and CDR2: PRHDT and FYEKMQ (reference sequence). The CDR3 runs 12 residues. V lost 1 base to trimming and J lost 13 bases, with 13 bases between them. In DNA form, the CDR3 reads TGTGCCAGCAGCTTAGAGATCAGGGTGGATTTCTTT. Its translation is CASSLEIRVDFF.

This chain joins TRBV19 and TRBJ1-2; a weak D match, TRBD1 (5 bases). This CDR3 is 15 amino acids long. Per the germline V gene, CDR1 is LNHDA and CDR2 is SQIVND (reference sequence). V dropped 3 bases and J dropped 6 bases, with 17 bases sitting between them. DNA of the CDR3: TGTGCCAGTAGTATCGACTCCCGGGGGATGGATGGCTACACCTTC. Amino acid sequence: CASSIDSRGMDGYTF.

The chain joins TRBV10-2 to TRBJ1-5; no reliable D call. This CDR3 has 14 amino acids. Per germline, CDR1 WSHSY and CDR2 SAAADI. Trimming cost V 6 bases and J 0 bases, with 9 bases left between them. CDR3 protein: CASSRQDSNQPQHF. The CDR3 DNA follows: TGCGCCAGCAGCAGACAAGATAGCAATCAGCCCCAGCATTTT.

The rearrangement joins TRBV12-5 to TRBJ2-2; D remains ambiguous. V was cut by 7 bases and J by 1 base, with 7 bases left in between. Germline V gene sequence: CDR1 LGHNT, CDR2 FRNRAP. The CDR3 loop spans 13 amino acids. The CDR3 sequence is CASETGNTGELFF. In DNA, the CDR3 is TGTGCTAGTGAGACGGGGAACACCGGGGAGCTGTTTTTT.

The chain couples TRBV21-1 to TRBJ2-7; the table's D call, TRBD1, has no DNA check behind it. TRBV21-1 is termed a pseudogene. The CDR3 has 15 residues. CDR3 bases: TGTGCCAGCAGCAAAAAAGACAGGGGGCGTTGTGAGCAGTACTTC. Residues: CASSKKDRGRCEQYF.